The following is a T cell receptor beta chain sequence with its context. The antigen remains unidentified. An end of the junction differs from the germline gene, which may be a read error. A multiplex PCR was run with 60 Vbeta primers and 13 Jbeta primers. Only in-frame clones appear in the TCRdb table, and some are missing; sequencing was by immunoSEQ multiplex PCR. The sample lists under 250,000 clones, over 65% occurring once. This entry comes from a study of cytomegalovirus exposure and HLA in healthy donors. Study observations and caveats: Per a prior analysis, the majority of TCR beta V segments were productive roughly 90% or roughly 30% of the time.

This CDR3 is 17 amino acids long. CDR1 and CDR2 (germline): SEHNR, FQNEAQ (reference sequence). This clonotype was sampled from a human donor in good health. The sequenced sample consisted of PBMCs. V and J are TRBV7-9 and TRBJ2-1; TRBD2 matches 12 bases. The CDR3 loop is CSSSPLTGTSGYNEQFF. CDR3 DNA: TGTTCCAGCAGCCCTCTAACCGGGACTAGCGGGTACAATGAGCAGTTCTTC.